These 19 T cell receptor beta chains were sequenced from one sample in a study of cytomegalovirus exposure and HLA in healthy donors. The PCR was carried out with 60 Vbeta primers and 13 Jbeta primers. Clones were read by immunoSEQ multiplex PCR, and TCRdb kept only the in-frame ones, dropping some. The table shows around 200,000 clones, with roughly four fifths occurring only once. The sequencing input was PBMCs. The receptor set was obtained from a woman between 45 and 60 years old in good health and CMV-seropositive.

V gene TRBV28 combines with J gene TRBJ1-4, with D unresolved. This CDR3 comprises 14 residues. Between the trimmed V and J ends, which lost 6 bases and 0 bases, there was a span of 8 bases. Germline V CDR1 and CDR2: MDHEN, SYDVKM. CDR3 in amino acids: CASRSHSTNEKLFF. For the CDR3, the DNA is TGTGCCAGCAGGTCACATTCAACTAATGAAAAACTGTTTTTT.

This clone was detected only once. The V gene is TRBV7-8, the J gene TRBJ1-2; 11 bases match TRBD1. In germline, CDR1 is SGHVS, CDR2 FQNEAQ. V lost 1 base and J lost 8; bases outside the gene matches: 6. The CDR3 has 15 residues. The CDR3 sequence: CASSLGGQGAAGYTF. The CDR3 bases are TGTGCCAGCAGCTTAGGTGGACAGGGGGCCGCCGGCTACACCTTC.

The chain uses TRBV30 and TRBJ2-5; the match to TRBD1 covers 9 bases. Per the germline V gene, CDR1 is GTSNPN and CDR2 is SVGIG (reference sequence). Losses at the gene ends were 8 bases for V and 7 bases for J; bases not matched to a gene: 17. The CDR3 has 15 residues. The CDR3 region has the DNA TGTGCCCGAGGGGAGGGACAGGGTGCGGAAGTGACCCAGTACTTC. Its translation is CARGEGQGAEVTQYF.

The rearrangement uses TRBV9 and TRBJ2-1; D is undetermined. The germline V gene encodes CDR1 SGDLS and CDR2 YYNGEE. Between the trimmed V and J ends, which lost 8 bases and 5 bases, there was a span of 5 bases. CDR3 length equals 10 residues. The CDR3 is CARSHNEQFF. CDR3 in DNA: TGTGCCAGGTCTCACAATGAGCAGTTCTTC.

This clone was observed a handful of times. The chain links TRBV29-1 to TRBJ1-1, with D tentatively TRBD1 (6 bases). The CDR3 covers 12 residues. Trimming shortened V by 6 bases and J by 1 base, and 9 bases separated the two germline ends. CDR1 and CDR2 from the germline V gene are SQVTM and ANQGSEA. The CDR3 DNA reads TGCAGCGTCGCGACAGGGAACACTGAAGCTTTCTTT. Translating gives CSVATGNTEAFF.

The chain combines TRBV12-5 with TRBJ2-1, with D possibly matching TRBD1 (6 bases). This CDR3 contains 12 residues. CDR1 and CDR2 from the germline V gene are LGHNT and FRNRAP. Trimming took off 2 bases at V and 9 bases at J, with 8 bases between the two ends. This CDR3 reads CASGLTRGEQFF. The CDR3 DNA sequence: TGTGCTAGTGGTTTGACCAGGGGTGAGCAGTTCTTC.

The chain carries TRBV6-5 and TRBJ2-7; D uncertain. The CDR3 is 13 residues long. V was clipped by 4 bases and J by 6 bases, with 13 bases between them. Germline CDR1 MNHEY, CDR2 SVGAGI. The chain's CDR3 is CASSSLLWAEQYF. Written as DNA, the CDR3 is TGTGCCAGCAGTTCGCTCCTATGGGCCGAGCAGTACTTC.

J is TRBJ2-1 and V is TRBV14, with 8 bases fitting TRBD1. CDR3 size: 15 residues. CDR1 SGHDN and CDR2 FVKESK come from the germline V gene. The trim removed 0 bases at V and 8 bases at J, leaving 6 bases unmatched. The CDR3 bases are TGTGCCAGCAGCCAAGAGAGCGACAGGGGCGATGAGCAGTTCTTC. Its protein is CASSQESDRGDEQFF.

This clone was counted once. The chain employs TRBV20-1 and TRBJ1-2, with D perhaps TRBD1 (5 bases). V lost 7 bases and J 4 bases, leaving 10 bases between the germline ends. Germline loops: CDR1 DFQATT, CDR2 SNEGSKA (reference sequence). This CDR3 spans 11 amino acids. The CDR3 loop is CSVDSFYGYTF. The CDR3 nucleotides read TGCAGTGTAGACAGTTTCTATGGCTACACCTTC.

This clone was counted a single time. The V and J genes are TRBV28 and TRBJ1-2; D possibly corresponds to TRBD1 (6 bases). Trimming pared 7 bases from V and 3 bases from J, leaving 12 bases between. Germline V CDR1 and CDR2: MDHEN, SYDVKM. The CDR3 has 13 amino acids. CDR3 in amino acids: CASNLQGHYGYTF. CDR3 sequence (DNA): TGTGCCAGCAACCTACAGGGCCACTATGGCTACACCTTC.

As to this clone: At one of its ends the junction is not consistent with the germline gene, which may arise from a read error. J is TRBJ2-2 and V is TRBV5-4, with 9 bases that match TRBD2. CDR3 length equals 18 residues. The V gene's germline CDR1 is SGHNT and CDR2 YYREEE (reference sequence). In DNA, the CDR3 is TGTGCCAGCAGCTTGGCCGACGCTAGCGGGGAGAACGCCGGGGAGCTGTTTTTT. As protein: CASSLADASGENAGELFF. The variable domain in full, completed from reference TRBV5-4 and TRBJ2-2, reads ETGVTQSPTHLIKTRGQQVTLRCSSQSGHNTVSWYQQALGQGPQFIFQYYREEENGRGNFPPRFSGLQFPNYSSELNVNALELDDSALYLCASSLADASGENAGELFFGEGSRLTVL.

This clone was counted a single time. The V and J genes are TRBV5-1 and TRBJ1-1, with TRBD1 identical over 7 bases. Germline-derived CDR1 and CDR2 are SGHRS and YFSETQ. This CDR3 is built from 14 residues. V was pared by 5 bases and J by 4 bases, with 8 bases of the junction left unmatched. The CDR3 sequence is CASRSRGPVTEAFF. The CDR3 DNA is TGCGCCAGCAGGTCGAGGGGGCCGGTCACTGAAGCTTTCTTT.

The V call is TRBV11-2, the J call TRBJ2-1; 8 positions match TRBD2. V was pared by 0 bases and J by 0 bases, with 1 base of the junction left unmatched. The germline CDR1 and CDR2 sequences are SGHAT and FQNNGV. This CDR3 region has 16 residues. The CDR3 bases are TGTGCCAGCAGCTTAGATCGGGGGGGCTCCTACAATGAGCAGTTCTTC. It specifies CASSLDRGGSYNEQFF.

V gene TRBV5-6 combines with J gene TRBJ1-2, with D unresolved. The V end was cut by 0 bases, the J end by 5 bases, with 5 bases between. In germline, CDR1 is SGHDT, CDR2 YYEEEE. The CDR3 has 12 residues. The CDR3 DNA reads TGTGCCAGCAGCTTGGAGAGATATGGCTACACCTTC. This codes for CASSLERYGYTF.

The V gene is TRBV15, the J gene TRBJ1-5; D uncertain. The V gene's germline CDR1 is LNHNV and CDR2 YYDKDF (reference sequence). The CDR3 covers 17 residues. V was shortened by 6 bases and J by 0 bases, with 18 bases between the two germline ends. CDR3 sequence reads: CATRGFSADYSNQPQHF. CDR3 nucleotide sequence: TGTGCCACCAGGGGCTTTTCGGCAGATTATAGCAATCAGCCCCAGCATTTT.

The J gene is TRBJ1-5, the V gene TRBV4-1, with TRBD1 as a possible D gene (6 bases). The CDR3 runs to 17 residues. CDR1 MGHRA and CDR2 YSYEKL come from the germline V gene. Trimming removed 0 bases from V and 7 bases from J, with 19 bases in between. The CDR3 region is CASSQEPVDSLQQPQHF. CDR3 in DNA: TGCGCCAGCAGCCAAGAACCGGTGGACAGCTTGCAGCAGCCCCAGCATTTT.

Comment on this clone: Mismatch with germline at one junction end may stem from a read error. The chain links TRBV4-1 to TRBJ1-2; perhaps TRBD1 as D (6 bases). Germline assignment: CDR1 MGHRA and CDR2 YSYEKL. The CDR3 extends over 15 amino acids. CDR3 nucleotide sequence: TGTGCCAGCAGCCAAGAACGGAGACAGGTCTATGGCTACACCTTC. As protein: CASSQERRQVYGYTF.

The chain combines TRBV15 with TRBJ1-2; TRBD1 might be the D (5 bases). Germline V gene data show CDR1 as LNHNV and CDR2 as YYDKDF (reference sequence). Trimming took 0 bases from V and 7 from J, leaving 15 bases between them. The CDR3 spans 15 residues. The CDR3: CATSRDLGQGPGYTF. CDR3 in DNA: TGTGCCACCAGCAGAGATCTTGGGCAGGGCCCTGGCTACACCTTC.

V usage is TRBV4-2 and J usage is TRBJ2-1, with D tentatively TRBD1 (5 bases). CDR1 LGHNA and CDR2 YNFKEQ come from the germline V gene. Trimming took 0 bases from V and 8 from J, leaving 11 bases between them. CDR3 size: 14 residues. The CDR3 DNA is TGTGCCAGCAGCCAAGATTTGCAGGGCGATGAGCAGTTCTTC. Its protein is CASSQDLQGDEQFF.